These 5 T cell receptor beta chains share one sample of origin, sequenced in a study of blood T cell repertoires in COVID-19. Produced via immunoSEQ multiplex PCR; TCRdb's table is partial and in-frame only. This table holds approximately 190,000 clones, roughly 86% found once. Material: PBMCs or T cells enriched from blood (not recorded which). These receptors were collected from a woman in her thirties or forties in a cohort exposed to, infected with or recovered from COVID-19 (not recorded which).

The V call is TRBV6-5, the J call TRBJ1-6, with a weak D call TRBD1 (5 bases). The CDR3 sequence is 15 residues long. V was cut by 6 bases and J by 7 bases, with 16 bases left in between. Germline V gene sequence: CDR1 MNHEY, CDR2 SVGAGI. CDR3: CASRDPGEGNSPLHF. The CDR3 DNA reads TGTGCCAGCAGAGACCCGGGGGAGGGCAATTCACCCCTCCACTTT.

The CDR3 DNA sequence: TGTGCCAGCAGCCCCGGACAGGGGGTAGCTGAGCAGTTCTTC. It encodes CASSPGQGVAEQFF. The V gene is TRBV7-8, the J gene TRBJ2-1; the match to TRBD1 covers 10 bases. Germline V gives CDR1 SGHVS, CDR2 FQNEAQ. The J segment lost 9 bases and the V segment lost 5 bases, leaving 7 bases of the junction unmatched. This CDR3 comprises 14 residues.

The chain carries TRBV1 and TRBJ1-1; the DNA was not compared with TRBD1, the D call given in the table. TRBV1 counts as a pseudogene. CDR3 length equals 19 residues. CDR3 region: CTSSQERQPSQQENTEAFF. The CDR3 DNA reads as TGCACCAGCAGCCAAGAGCGCCAACCATCACAACAGGAGAACACTGAAGCTTTCTTT.

A single count supports this clone. V usage is TRBV5-1 and J usage is TRBJ1-2, with 7 nucleotides matching TRBD1. V trimming: 4 bases; J trimming: 5 bases; junction bases outside the gene matches: 8. Germline V gene lookup returns CDR1 SGHRS and CDR2 YFSETQ. The CDR3 loop spans 14 amino acids. CDR3 region: CASSDGTEMYGYTF. The CDR3 DNA follows: TGCGCCAGCAGCGATGGGACAGAAATGTATGGCTACACCTTC.

The chain has TRBV19 and TRBJ2-7, with D perhaps matching TRBD2 (6 bases). CDR1 LNHDA and CDR2 SQIVND come from the germline V gene (reference sequence). Trimming removed 3 bases at V and 0 bases at J, with 12 bases between. The CDR3 consists of 15 residues. The CDR3 loop reads CASSMGLASSYEQYF. CDR3 nucleotide sequence: TGTGCCAGTAGTATGGGGCTAGCGAGCTCCTACGAGCAGTACTTC.